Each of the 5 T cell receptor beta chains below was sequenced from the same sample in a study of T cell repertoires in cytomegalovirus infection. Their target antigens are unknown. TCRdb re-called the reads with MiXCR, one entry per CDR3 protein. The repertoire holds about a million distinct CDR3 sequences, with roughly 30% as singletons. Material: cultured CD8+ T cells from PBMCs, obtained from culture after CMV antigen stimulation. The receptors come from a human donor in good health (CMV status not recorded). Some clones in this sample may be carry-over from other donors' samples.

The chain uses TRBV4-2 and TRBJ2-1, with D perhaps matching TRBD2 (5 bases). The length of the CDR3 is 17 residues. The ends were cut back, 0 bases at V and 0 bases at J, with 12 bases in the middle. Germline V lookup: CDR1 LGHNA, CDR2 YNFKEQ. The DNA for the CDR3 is TGTGCCAGCAGCCAAGATACAGCGGAAGGCTCCTACAATGAGCAGTTCTTC. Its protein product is CASSQDTAEGSYNEQFF.

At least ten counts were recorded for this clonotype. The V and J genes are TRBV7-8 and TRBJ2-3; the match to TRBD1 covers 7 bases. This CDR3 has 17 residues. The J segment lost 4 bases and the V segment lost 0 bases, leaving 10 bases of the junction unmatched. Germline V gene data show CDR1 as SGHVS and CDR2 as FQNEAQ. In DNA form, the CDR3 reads TGTGCCAGCAGCTTAGCTACAGGGGTTGTGGGGTCAGATACGCAGTATTTT. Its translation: CASSLATGVVGSDTQYF.

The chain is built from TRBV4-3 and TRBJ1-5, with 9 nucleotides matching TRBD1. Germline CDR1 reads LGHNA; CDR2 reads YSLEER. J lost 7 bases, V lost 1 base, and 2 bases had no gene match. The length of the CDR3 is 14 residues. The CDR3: CASSQGTGEQPQHF. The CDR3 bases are TGCGCCAGCAGCCAAGGGACAGGGGAACAGCCCCAGCATTTT.

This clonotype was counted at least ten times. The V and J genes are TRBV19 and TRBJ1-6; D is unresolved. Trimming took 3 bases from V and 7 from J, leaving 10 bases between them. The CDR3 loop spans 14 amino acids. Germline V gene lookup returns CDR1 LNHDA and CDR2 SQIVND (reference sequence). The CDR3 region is CASSMKDWNSPLHF. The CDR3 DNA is TGTGCCAGTAGTATGAAGGACTGGAATTCACCCCTCCACTTT.

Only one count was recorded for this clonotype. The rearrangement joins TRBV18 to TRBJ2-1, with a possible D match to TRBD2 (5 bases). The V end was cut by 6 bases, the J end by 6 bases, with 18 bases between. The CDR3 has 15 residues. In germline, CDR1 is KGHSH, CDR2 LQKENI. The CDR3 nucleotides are TGTGCCAGCTCTCGAAAGAGGGCAGATGGCAATGAGCAGTTCTTC. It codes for CASSRKRADGNEQFF.